Listed below are T cell receptor beta chains from one sample, sequenced in a study of T cells in tuberculosis. The data were produced by immunoSEQ multiplex PCR, yet TCRdb's version contains in-frame clones alone and is incomplete. The sample comprises under 40,000 clones, roughly 95% of which are singletons, and about 7.6% rests with the top ten. The sequenced material came from PBMCs. These TCRs come from a donor aged 10-29 years with latent tuberculosis or without tuberculosis infection. Both conserved end residues are part of each CDR3. Each record gives: clone size, J gene, V gene, D gene, CDR3 DNA, CDR3 protein. D genes are given only for firm matches. The size of a clone is reported for some rows only, either as once, few or many, or as a class for expanded clones.

abundance: -
j_gene: TRBJ1-4
v_gene: TRBV27
d_gene: -
CDR3nt: TGTGCCAGCAGTGGTCTGAGCAGGGGTGGTGAAAAACTGTTTTTT
CDR3aa: CASSGLSRGGEKLFF

abundance: -
j_gene: TRBJ2-7
v_gene: TRBV5-1
d_gene: TRBD2
CDR3nt: TGCGCCAGCAGCTTGACGGGAGGGCACGAGCAGTACTTC
CDR3aa: CASSLTGGHEQYF

abundance: -
j_gene: TRBJ1-1
v_gene: TRBV6-1
d_gene: -
CDR3nt: TGTGCCAGCAGTGAAGCCACAGCACAGAACACTGAAGCTTTCTTT
CDR3aa: CASSEATAQNTEAFF

abundance: -
j_gene: TRBJ2-1
v_gene: TRBV10-3
d_gene: TRBD2
CDR3nt: TGTGCCACTAGTCAGCGGGAGGGCCCCAATGAGCAGTTCTTC
CDR3aa: CATSQREGPNEQFF

abundance: -
j_gene: TRBJ2-7
v_gene: TRBV30
d_gene: TRBD2
CDR3nt: TGTGCCTGGAGTCCCTGGACTAGCGGCGACGAGCAGTACTTC
CDR3aa: CAWSPWTSGDEQYF

abundance: -
j_gene: TRBJ2-5
v_gene: TRBV4-1
d_gene: TRBD1
CDR3nt: TGCGCCAGCAGCCCCACCTACAGGACAGGGTTCGTGGAGACCCAGTACTTC
CDR3aa: CASSPTYRTGFVETQYF

abundance: -
j_gene: TRBJ2-3
v_gene: TRBV6-5
d_gene: TRBD2
CDR3nt: TGTGCCAGCGCCCCGGGACTAGCACAAGATACGCAGTATTTT
CDR3aa: CASAPGLAQDTQYF

abundance: -
j_gene: TRBJ2-4
v_gene: TRBV12-5
d_gene: -
CDR3nt: TGTGCTAGTGGTTTGATCCTGCGCGAAGCCAAAAACATTCAGTACTTC
CDR3aa: CASGLILREAKNIQYF

abundance: -
j_gene: TRBJ1-3
v_gene: TRBV5-4
d_gene: -
CDR3nt: TGTGCCAGCAGGCCGGATCTGGCTAGCTCTGGAAACACCATATATTTT
CDR3aa: CASRPDLASSGNTIYF

abundance: -
j_gene: TRBJ2-7
v_gene: TRBV2
d_gene: -
CDR3nt: TGTGCCAGCAGTGCAAGGGGCTACGAGCAGTACTTC
CDR3aa: CASSARGYEQYF

abundance: -
j_gene: TRBJ2-7
v_gene: TRBV6-5
d_gene: TRBD1
CDR3nt: TGTGCCAGCAGTCCCCTAGCGGAAGGGACAGGGGAGCAGTACTTC
CDR3aa: CASSPLAEGTGEQYF

abundance: -
j_gene: TRBJ1-2
v_gene: TRBV15
d_gene: TRBD1
CDR3nt: TGTGCCACCCAAGAGGGGGCGGCGAACTATGGCTACACCTTC
CDR3aa: CATQEGAANYGYTF

abundance: -
j_gene: TRBJ2-1
v_gene: TRBV10-3
d_gene: TRBD1
CDR3nt: TGTGCCAGCGGACAGGGGGATAGTTACAATGAGCAGTTCTTC
CDR3aa: CASGQGDSYNEQFF

abundance: -
j_gene: TRBJ2-1
v_gene: TRBV6-6
d_gene: TRBD2
CDR3nt: TGTGCCAGCAGTTCTAGCGGAACCTACAATGAGCAGTTCTTC
CDR3aa: CASSSSGTYNEQFF

abundance: -
j_gene: TRBJ2-1
v_gene: TRBV6-5
d_gene: -
CDR3nt: TGTGCCAGCAGTTACTGGGGTCAGGGCTCCAATGAGCAGTTCTTC
CDR3aa: CASSYWGQGSNEQFF

abundance: -
j_gene: TRBJ2-3
v_gene: TRBV19
d_gene: TRBD2
CDR3nt: TGTGCCAGTAGTCCTCGACTAGCGGGAGTATCCTACGGCACAGATACGCAGTATTTT
CDR3aa: CASSPRLAGVSYGTDTQYF

abundance: -
j_gene: TRBJ2-2
v_gene: TRBV5-1
d_gene: -
CDR3nt: TGCGCCAGCAAAAAGCTAGCGAACACCGGGGAGCTGTTTTTT
CDR3aa: CASKKLANTGELFF

abundance: -
j_gene: TRBJ1-3
v_gene: TRBV7-9
d_gene: -
CDR3nt: TGTGCCAGCAGCGGAGCCCAGGGCTCTGGAAACACCATATATTTT
CDR3aa: CASSGAQGSGNTIYF

abundance: -
j_gene: TRBJ2-7
v_gene: TRBV5-1
d_gene: -
CDR3nt: TGCGCCAGCAGCGGGAGGTATTACGAGCAGTACTTC
CDR3aa: CASSGRYYEQYF

abundance: -
j_gene: TRBJ2-7
v_gene: TRBV6-1
d_gene: -
CDR3nt: TGTGCCAGCAGCTGGGACACGAGCTACGAGCAGTACTTC
CDR3aa: CASSWDTSYEQYF

abundance: once
j_gene: TRBJ2-1
v_gene: TRBV7-6
d_gene: TRBD2
CDR3nt: TGTGCCAGCAGCTTAAGCTCGGGAGGGACCTACAATGAGCAGTTCTTC
CDR3aa: CASSLSSGGTYNEQFF

abundance: -
j_gene: TRBJ2-1
v_gene: TRBV11-2
d_gene: -
CDR3nt: TGTGCCAGCAGTTCGGAGGCGCGCAATGAGCAGTTCTTC
CDR3aa: CASSSEARNEQFF

abundance: -
j_gene: TRBJ1-3
v_gene: TRBV14
d_gene: -
CDR3nt: TGTGCCAGCAGCCCGGACAGCTCTGGAAACACCATATATTTT
CDR3aa: CASSPDSSGNTIYF

abundance: -
j_gene: TRBJ2-1
v_gene: TRBV10-2
d_gene: TRBD2
CDR3nt: TGCGCCAGCAGGGATCTAGCGGTAAGCTCCTACAATGAGCAGTTCTTC
CDR3aa: CASRDLAVSSYNEQFF

abundance: -
j_gene: TRBJ2-7
v_gene: TRBV6-6
d_gene: -
CDR3nt: TGTGCCAGCAGTTACGGCCCACAATCAGGGTCCGAGCAGTACTTC
CDR3aa: CASSYGPQSGSEQYF

abundance: -
j_gene: TRBJ2-5
v_gene: TRBV30
d_gene: TRBD2
CDR3nt: TGTGCCTGGAAAGGCGGGAGAGAGACCCAGTACTTC
CDR3aa: CAWKGGRETQYF

abundance: -
j_gene: TRBJ2-1
v_gene: TRBV29-1
d_gene: TRBD2
CDR3nt: TGCAGCGTTACGCCTAGCGGAAACAATGAGCAGTTCTTC
CDR3aa: CSVTPSGNNEQFF

abundance: -
j_gene: TRBJ2-2
v_gene: TRBV28
d_gene: TRBD2
CDR3nt: TGTGCCAGCAGCCCGGGGGGGAACACCGGGGAGCTGTTTTTT
CDR3aa: CASSPGGNTGELFF

abundance: -
j_gene: TRBJ2-7
v_gene: TRBV5-4
d_gene: TRBD2
CDR3nt: TGTGCCAGCAGCTTGAAACTAGCGGGAGTCCACGAGCAGTACTTC
CDR3aa: CASSLKLAGVHEQYF

abundance: -
j_gene: TRBJ1-3
v_gene: TRBV4-3
d_gene: -
CDR3nt: TGCGCCAGCAGCCATCCCCAGGGGATAGGAAACACCATATATTTT
CDR3aa: CASSHPQGIGNTIYF

abundance: -
j_gene: TRBJ2-3
v_gene: TRBV5-1
d_gene: TRBD2
CDR3nt: TGCGCCAGCAGCTGGGGGACTAGCGACACAGATACGCAGTATTTT
CDR3aa: CASSWGTSDTDTQYF

abundance: -
j_gene: TRBJ2-7
v_gene: TRBV25-1
d_gene: TRBD2
CDR3nt: TGTGCCAGCAGTGAATTTATCGGGCGACTAGCTGCCTACGAGCAGTACTTC
CDR3aa: CASSEFIGRLAAYEQYF

abundance: -
j_gene: TRBJ2-3
v_gene: TRBV11-2
d_gene: TRBD1
CDR3nt: TGTGCCAGCAGCCAAGGGCTACTACGGGACAGGGCGTTTGATACGCAGTATTTT
CDR3aa: CASSQGLLRDRAFDTQYF

abundance: -
j_gene: TRBJ1-2
v_gene: TRBV28
d_gene: -
CDR3nt: TGTGCCAGCATCCACGAGGACTATGGCTACACCTTC
CDR3aa: CASIHEDYGYTF

abundance: -
j_gene: TRBJ2-1
v_gene: TRBV28
d_gene: TRBD1
CDR3nt: TGTGCCAGCAGTCACAGGGGCCCACTGGGATACAATGAGCAGTTCTTC
CDR3aa: CASSHRGPLGYNEQFF

abundance: -
j_gene: TRBJ1-1
v_gene: TRBV5-6
d_gene: TRBD1
CDR3nt: TGTGCCAGCAGCGGGGGGACAGGAATAATGAACACTGAAGCTTTCTTT
CDR3aa: CASSGGTGIMNTEAFF

abundance: -
j_gene: TRBJ2-3
v_gene: TRBV30
d_gene: -
CDR3nt: TGTGCCTGGAGCAGGCGGGAAGCAGATACGCAGTATTTT
CDR3aa: CAWSRREADTQYF

abundance: -
j_gene: TRBJ2-7
v_gene: TRBV9
d_gene: TRBD1
CDR3nt: TGTGCCAGCAGCGTAGAGGGACAGGGGACCTACTACGAGCAGTACTTC
CDR3aa: CASSVEGQGTYYEQYF

abundance: -
j_gene: TRBJ2-3
v_gene: TRBV27
d_gene: TRBD2
CDR3nt: TGTGCCAGCAGTTTTGAGCGGGAGGTCCCAGATACGCAGTATTTT
CDR3aa: CASSFEREVPDTQYF

abundance: -
j_gene: TRBJ1-5
v_gene: TRBV27
d_gene: TRBD1
CDR3nt: TGTGCCAGCAGCTCCCGGGACAGGGGAATGCAGCCCCAGCATTTT
CDR3aa: CASSSRDRGMQPQHF

abundance: -
j_gene: TRBJ2-5
v_gene: TRBV10-3
d_gene: TRBD2
CDR3nt: TGTGCCATCAGTGAGCGGACTAGCCTGGGGCTCCAAGAGACCCAGTACTTC
CDR3aa: CAISERTSLGLQETQYF

abundance: -
j_gene: TRBJ2-5
v_gene: TRBV29-1
d_gene: TRBD2
CDR3nt: TGCAGCGTTGAAGCTAGCGGGGTTTTTGAGACCCAGTACTTC
CDR3aa: CSVEASGVFETQYF

abundance: -
j_gene: TRBJ2-3
v_gene: TRBV5-4
d_gene: -
CDR3nt: TGTGCCAGCACCATGGGGGGATCCCTCACGACAGATACGCAGTATTTT
CDR3aa: CASTMGGSLTTDTQYF

abundance: -
j_gene: TRBJ2-7
v_gene: TRBV19
d_gene: -
CDR3nt: TGTGCCAGTAGTATAAGCAGGGGATCTTACGAGCAGTACTTC
CDR3aa: CASSISRGSYEQYF

abundance: -
j_gene: TRBJ2-1
v_gene: TRBV10-3
d_gene: -
CDR3nt: TGTGCCATCAGTGACCCCGCCTCCTCCGGGGATGAGCAGTTCTTC
CDR3aa: CAISDPASSGDEQFF

abundance: -
j_gene: TRBJ1-2
v_gene: TRBV2
d_gene: -
CDR3nt: TGTGCCAGCAGGGAGGGTACAACAGGCTATGGCTACACCTTC
CDR3aa: CASREGTTGYGYTF

abundance: once
j_gene: TRBJ2-7
v_gene: TRBV30
d_gene: -
CDR3nt: TGTGCCGGAGGCAGAACCTACGAGCAGTACTTC
CDR3aa: CAGGRTYEQYF

abundance: -
j_gene: TRBJ2-7
v_gene: TRBV28
d_gene: -
CDR3nt: TGTGCCAGCAGGCCTAGAGGGGGTCCACTCTACGAGCAGTACTTC
CDR3aa: CASRPRGGPLYEQYF

abundance: -
j_gene: TRBJ1-3
v_gene: TRBV7-9
d_gene: -
CDR3nt: TGTGCCAGCAGCTTGGGGGGGTTCAGCTCTGGAAACACCATATATTTT
CDR3aa: CASSLGGFSSGNTIYF

abundance: -
j_gene: TRBJ2-1
v_gene: TRBV18
d_gene: TRBD2
CDR3nt: TGTGCCAGCTCACCGCCCGGGACTAGCGACTACAATGAGCAGTTCTTC
CDR3aa: CASSPPGTSDYNEQFF

abundance: -
j_gene: TRBJ2-7
v_gene: TRBV11-2
d_gene: TRBD1
CDR3nt: TGTGCCAGCAGCTTAGATCGGGGGACAGGGGGCGCACGAAGCTACGAGCAGTACTTC
CDR3aa: CASSLDRGTGGARSYEQYF

abundance: -
j_gene: TRBJ2-5
v_gene: TRBV6-6
d_gene: TRBD1
CDR3nt: TGTGCCAGCAGAACGACGGACAGGGGGCAAGAGACCCAGTACTTC
CDR3aa: CASRTTDRGQETQYF

abundance: -
j_gene: TRBJ2-7
v_gene: TRBV4-1
d_gene: TRBD2
CDR3nt: TGCGCCAGCAGCCAGGCCTCCGGGACTAGGAAGCAGTACTTC
CDR3aa: CASSQASGTRKQYF

abundance: -
j_gene: TRBJ2-1
v_gene: TRBV5-1
d_gene: -
CDR3nt: TGCGCCAGCAGCATCGGGACTTCGCCTAACAATGAGCAGTTCTTC
CDR3aa: CASSIGTSPNNEQFF

abundance: -
j_gene: TRBJ2-7
v_gene: TRBV7-2
d_gene: -
CDR3nt: TGTGCCAGCAGCTCCCAGCACGGGGAGCAGTACTTC
CDR3aa: CASSSQHGEQYF

abundance: -
j_gene: TRBJ2-3
v_gene: TRBV5-4
d_gene: TRBD1
CDR3nt: TGTGCCAGCAAAACGGGGACAGAAGACACAGATACGCAGTATTTT
CDR3aa: CASKTGTEDTDTQYF

abundance: -
j_gene: TRBJ2-2
v_gene: TRBV2
d_gene: -
CDR3nt: TGTGCCTCCACCCCAAATCCCAGGGACGGGGAGCTGTTTTTT
CDR3aa: CASTPNPRDGELFF

abundance: -
j_gene: TRBJ2-1
v_gene: TRBV11-2
d_gene: -
CDR3nt: TGTGCCAGCAGCTTAGTCCGACAGACTTACAATGAGCAGTTCTTC
CDR3aa: CASSLVRQTYNEQFF

abundance: -
j_gene: TRBJ2-3
v_gene: TRBV4-1
d_gene: TRBD1
CDR3nt: TGCGCCAGCAGCCCCAGCGTGATAGCAGGGGGAGCAGATACGCAGTATTTT
CDR3aa: CASSPSVIAGGADTQYF